A selection of T cell receptor beta chains follows, all from one sample in a study of blood T cells in healthy people across ages. MiXCR, run by TCRdb on the 5' RACE reads, gives a single entry per CDR3 protein. The top ten clones hold 20% to 30% of a sample with hundreds of thousands of distinct CDR3 sequences, more than 50% of them seen once. The sequencing sample was made of blood. These receptors all come from a man aged 35-49 years in good health. The CDR3 runs from the conserved cysteine through the conserved F or W. A D gene is named only where the DNA matches it firmly. Size is omitted from some rows. Given values are once, few, many or a class for expanded clones.

clone size: .; CDR3 length: 15; D gene: .; J gene: TRBJ1-3; V gene: TRBV14; CDR3 protein: CASSSGTRSGNTIYF; CDR3 DNA: TGTGCCAGCAGCTCGGGGACTCGGTCTGGAAACACCATATATTTT
clone size: .; CDR3 length: 14; D gene: .; J gene: TRBJ1-2; V gene: TRBV15; CDR3 protein: CATSETGLNYGYTF; CDR3 DNA: TGTGCCACCTCCGAGACAGGACTTAACTATGGCTACACCTTC
clone size: .; CDR3 length: 17; D gene: .; J gene: TRBJ2-6; V gene: TRBV7-2; CDR3 protein: CASSLVRSGAGANVLTF; CDR3 DNA: TGTGCCAGCAGCTTAGTTCGATCGGGGGCTGGGGCCAACGTCCTGACTTTC
clone size: .; CDR3 length: 15; D gene: TRBD2; J gene: TRBJ2-7; V gene: TRBV9; CDR3 protein: CASSVRSGRLYEQYF; CDR3 DNA: TGTGCCAGCAGCGTACGTAGCGGGAGGCTCTACGAGCAGTACTTC
clone size: few; CDR3 length: 11; D gene: .; J gene: TRBJ2-7; V gene: TRBV29-1; CDR3 protein: CSVGFNYEQYF; CDR3 DNA: TGCAGCGTTGGATTTAACTACGAGCAGTACTTC
clone size: .; CDR3 length: 19; D gene: TRBD2; J gene: TRBJ2-7; V gene: TRBV7-2; CDR3 protein: CASSLVGRLAGGAYNEQYF; CDR3 DNA: TGTGCCAGCAGCTTAGTAGGACGACTAGCGGGAGGGGCCTACAATGAGCAGTACTTC
clone size: .; CDR3 length: 15; D gene: .; J gene: TRBJ1-2; V gene: TRBV10-2; CDR3 protein: CASSESRPPPDGYTF; CDR3 DNA: TGCGCCAGCAGTGAGTCGAGGCCACCTCCCGATGGCTACACCTTC
clone size: .; CDR3 length: 15; D gene: .; J gene: TRBJ1-2; V gene: TRBV4-1; CDR3 protein: CASSQEGPGNYGYTF; CDR3 DNA: TGCGCCAGCAGCCAAGAGGGCCCTGGGAACTATGGCTACACCTTC
clone size: few; CDR3 length: 13; D gene: TRBD1; J gene: TRBJ2-5; V gene: TRBV11-2; CDR3 protein: CASSPDRAETQYF; CDR3 DNA: TGTGCCAGCAGCCCGGACAGGGCAGAGACCCAGTACTTC
clone size: .; CDR3 length: 15; D gene: TRBD2; J gene: TRBJ2-5; V gene: TRBV9; CDR3 protein: CASSPRTSGHSEQYF; CDR3 DNA: TGTGCCAGCAGCCCCCGGACTAGCGGGCACAGTGAGCAGTACTTC
clone size: .; CDR3 length: 14; D gene: .; J gene: TRBJ2-3; V gene: TRBV6-1; CDR3 protein: CASSKAGVTDTQYF; CDR3 DNA: TGTGCCAGCAGTAAGGCGGGCGTCACGGATACGCAGTATTTT
clone size: .; CDR3 length: 14; D gene: .; J gene: TRBJ2-4; V gene: TRBV29-1; CDR3 protein: CSASGLTAKNIQYF; CDR3 DNA: TGCAGCGCCTCGGGACTGACAGCCAAAAACATTCAGTACTTC
clone size: .; CDR3 length: 17; D gene: .; J gene: TRBJ2-7; V gene: TRBV28; CDR3 protein: CASSPDPNEGPRYEQYF; CDR3 DNA: TGTGCCAGCAGTCCGGACCCTAATGAGGGCCCTCGGTACGAGCAGTACTTC
clone size: few; CDR3 length: 12; D gene: TRBD1; J gene: TRBJ2-7; V gene: TRBV6-2/TRBV6-3; CDR3 protein: CASRDSPYEQYF; CDR3 DNA: TGTGCCAGCCGGGACAGTCCTTACGAGCAGTACTTC
clone size: .; CDR3 length: 15; D gene: TRBD1; J gene: TRBJ2-5; V gene: TRBV6-5; CDR3 protein: CASSADRGYQETQYF; CDR3 DNA: TGTGCCAGCAGTGCGGACAGGGGGTACCAAGAGACCCAGTACTTC
clone size: .; CDR3 length: 15; D gene: .; J gene: TRBJ1-5; V gene: TRBV12-3/TRBV12-4; CDR3 protein: CASRGRGSRGQPQHF; CDR3 DNA: TGTGCCAGCAGGGGCCGGGGGTCTCGGGGACAGCCCCAGCATTTT
clone size: few; CDR3 length: 16; D gene: .; J gene: TRBJ1-5; V gene: TRBV20-1; CDR3 protein: CSASRTGGKGNQPQHF; CDR3 DNA: TGCAGTGCTAGCCGAACGGGGGGAAAAGGCAATCAGCCCCAGCATTTT
clone size: .; CDR3 length: 16; D gene: .; J gene: TRBJ1-1; V gene: TRBV7-2; CDR3 protein: CASSMTGPAGGTEAFF; CDR3 DNA: TGTGCCAGCAGCATGACAGGTCCCGCGGGAGGGACTGAAGCTTTCTTT
clone size: .; CDR3 length: 22; D gene: .; J gene: TRBJ2-3; V gene: TRBV29-1; CDR3 protein: CSVEDRSSWAGQGGRYTDTQYF; CDR3 DNA: TGCAGCGTTGAAGATCGAAGTTCATGGGCAGGTCAAGGCGGCCGATACACAGATACGCAGTATTTT
clone size: .; CDR3 length: 15; D gene: .; J gene: TRBJ2-3; V gene: TRBV12-3/TRBV12-4; CDR3 protein: CASSLATGGGDTQYF; CDR3 DNA: TGTGCCAGCAGTTTGGCAACGGGGGGCGGAGATACGCAGTATTTT
clone size: once; CDR3 length: 15; D gene: TRBD1; J gene: TRBJ1-1; V gene: TRBV20-1; CDR3 protein: CSTPGGDVSNTEAFF; CDR3 DNA: TGCAGTACACCAGGGGGCGACGTCTCTAACACTGAAGCTTTCTTT
clone size: .; CDR3 length: 15; D gene: .; J gene: TRBJ2-5; V gene: TRBV11-2; CDR3 protein: CASSPQRAPQETQYF; CDR3 DNA: TGTGCCAGCAGCCCCCAGAGGGCCCCCCAAGAGACCCAGTACTTC
clone size: few; CDR3 length: 13; D gene: .; J gene: TRBJ2-7; V gene: TRBV4-3; CDR3 protein: CASSYGVSGEQYF; CDR3 DNA: TGCGCCAGCAGCTACGGGGTTTCAGGGGAGCAGTACTTC
clone size: .; CDR3 length: 14; D gene: TRBD1; J gene: TRBJ2-1; V gene: TRBV12-3/TRBV12-4; CDR3 protein: CASTRTGTGDEEFF; CDR3 DNA: TGTGCCAGCACACGGACAGGGACAGGGGATGAGGAGTTCTTC
clone size: .; CDR3 length: 16; D gene: .; J gene: TRBJ1-1; V gene: TRBV5-1; CDR3 protein: CASSLSQGAMNTEAFF; CDR3 DNA: TGCGCCAGCAGCTTGTCGCAGGGCGCCATGAACACTGAAGCTTTCTTT
clone size: few; CDR3 length: 15; D gene: TRBD2; J gene: TRBJ2-5; V gene: TRBV9; CDR3 protein: CASSPSSGGQETQYF; CDR3 DNA: TGTGCCAGCAGCCCCAGTAGCGGGGGACAAGAGACCCAGTACTTC
clone size: .; CDR3 length: 15; D gene: TRBD2; J gene: TRBJ2-1; V gene: TRBV7-6; CDR3 protein: CASSFISGAPNEQFF; CDR3 DNA: TGTGCCAGCAGCTTCATTAGCGGGGCCCCCAATGAGCAGTTCTTC
clone size: .; CDR3 length: 15; D gene: TRBD2; J gene: TRBJ2-1; V gene: TRBV5-1; CDR3 protein: CASIQGRADSSEQFF; CDR3 DNA: TGCGCCAGCATTCAAGGGAGGGCCGATTCTAGTGAGCAGTTCTTC
clone size: once; CDR3 length: 14; D gene: .; J gene: TRBJ2-3; V gene: TRBV28; CDR3 protein: CALGRASSTDTQYF; CDR3 DNA: TGTGCCCTGGGTCGTGCCTCTAGCACAGATACGCAGTATTTT
clone size: once; CDR3 length: 15; D gene: .; J gene: TRBJ2-7; V gene: TRBV7-2; CDR3 protein: CASSLGPESSYEQYF; CDR3 DNA: TGTGCCAGCAGCTTAGGCCCAGAGAGCTCCTACGAGCAGTACTTC
clone size: .; CDR3 length: 16; D gene: TRBD2; J gene: TRBJ2-5; V gene: TRBV6-5; CDR3 protein: CASSSGLAGGWETQYF; CDR3 DNA: TGTGCCAGCAGTTCGGGTCTAGCGGGGGGTTGGGAGACCCAGTACTTC
clone size: .; CDR3 length: 13; D gene: .; J gene: TRBJ1-6; V gene: TRBV18; CDR3 protein: CASSPGQNSPLHF; CDR3 DNA: TGTGCCAGCTCTCCCGGGCAGAATTCACCCCTCCACTTT
clone size: .; CDR3 length: 19; D gene: TRBD1; J gene: TRBJ1-2; V gene: TRBV7-9; CDR3 protein: CASSFTDRGPLQANYGYTF; CDR3 DNA: TGTGCCAGCAGCTTCACCGACAGGGGACCCCTACAAGCTAACTATGGCTACACCTTC
clone size: .; CDR3 length: 13; D gene: .; J gene: TRBJ1-2; V gene: TRBV27; CDR3 protein: CASSNSAGNGYTF; CDR3 DNA: TGTGCCAGCAGTAATTCCGCGGGGAATGGCTACACCTTC
clone size: once; CDR3 length: 12; D gene: TRBD1; J gene: TRBJ1-2; V gene: TRBV20-1; CDR3 protein: CSAAGDRPQYTF; CDR3 DNA: TGCAGTGCTGCCGGGGACAGGCCCCAGTACACCTTC
clone size: few; CDR3 length: 12; D gene: .; J gene: TRBJ1-5; V gene: TRBV29-1; CDR3 protein: CSVGDSDQPQHF; CDR3 DNA: TGCAGCGTTGGAGACAGTGATCAGCCCCAGCATTTT
clone size: .; CDR3 length: 15; D gene: .; J gene: TRBJ1-1; V gene: TRBV28; CDR3 protein: CASSALDTMNTEAFF; CDR3 DNA: TGTGCCAGCAGTGCCCTGGACACCATGAACACTGAAGCTTTCTTT
clone size: .; CDR3 length: 15; D gene: .; J gene: TRBJ2-1; V gene: TRBV7-2; CDR3 protein: CASSLIPGSYNEQFF; CDR3 DNA: TGTGCCAGCAGCTTAATTCCGGGTTCCTACAATGAGCAGTTCTTC
clone size: .; CDR3 length: 16; D gene: TRBD2; J gene: TRBJ2-1; V gene: TRBV2; CDR3 protein: CASSEALLAEQETQFF; CDR3 DNA: TGTGCCAGCAGTGAAGCGCTACTAGCGGAGCAAGAGACCCAGTTCTTC
clone size: few; CDR3 length: 16; D gene: .; J gene: TRBJ2-7; V gene: TRBV7-2; CDR3 protein: CASSFHVGSSRLEQYF; CDR3 DNA: TGTGCCAGCAGCTTCCACGTTGGGTCCAGTCGGTTGGAGCAGTACTTC
clone size: .; CDR3 length: 16; D gene: TRBD2; J gene: TRBJ2-1; V gene: TRBV4-2; CDR3 protein: CASSQDQREYSNEQFF; CDR3 DNA: TGTGCCAGCAGCCAAGATCAGCGGGAGTACAGCAATGAGCAGTTCTTC
clone size: .; CDR3 length: 15; D gene: TRBD2; J gene: TRBJ2-5; V gene: TRBV11-2; CDR3 protein: CASSSGTRTQETQYF; CDR3 DNA: TGTGCCAGCAGCTCCGGGACTAGAACTCAAGAGACCCAGTACTTC
clone size: .; CDR3 length: 15; D gene: .; J gene: TRBJ2-7; V gene: TRBV20-1; CDR3 protein: CSARDLAGSSYEQYF; CDR3 DNA: TGCAGTGCTAGAGATCTCGCGGGAAGTTCTTACGAGCAGTACTTC
clone size: .; CDR3 length: 16; D gene: TRBD2; J gene: TRBJ2-3; V gene: TRBV6-5; CDR3 protein: CASSYFGGRGTDTQYF; CDR3 DNA: TGTGCCAGCAGTTACTTCGGCGGGAGGGGCACAGATACGCAGTATTTT
clone size: .; CDR3 length: 13; D gene: .; J gene: TRBJ1-1; V gene: TRBV2; CDR3 protein: CASSESQGSRAFF; CDR3 DNA: TGTGCCAGCAGTGAATCCCAGGGGTCACGAGCTTTCTTT
clone size: .; CDR3 length: 14; D gene: .; J gene: TRBJ2-1; V gene: TRBV7-2; CDR3 protein: CASSLDRDHNEQFF; CDR3 DNA: TGTGCCAGCAGCTTAGACCGGGACCACAATGAGCAGTTCTTC
clone size: .; CDR3 length: 15; D gene: .; J gene: TRBJ1-3; V gene: TRBV6-5; CDR3 protein: CASRQTGSPTNTIYF; CDR3 DNA: TGTGCCAGCAGACAAACAGGGAGCCCAACAAACACCATATATTTT
clone size: .; CDR3 length: 17; D gene: TRBD1; J gene: TRBJ1-2; V gene: TRBV4-2; CDR3 protein: CASSPQVGQGANYGYTF; CDR3 DNA: TGTGCCAGCAGCCCCCAAGTAGGGCAGGGGGCAAACTATGGCTACACCTTC
clone size: .; CDR3 length: 14; D gene: .; J gene: TRBJ2-2; V gene: TRBV7-2; CDR3 protein: CASSLAGGARELFF; CDR3 DNA: TGTGCCAGCAGCCTTGCAGGGGGGGCGAGGGAGCTGTTTTTT
clone size: .; CDR3 length: 9; D gene: .; J gene: TRBJ2-3; V gene: TRBV28; CDR3 protein: CASSWTQYF; CDR3 DNA: TGTGCCAGCAGTTGGACGCAGTATTTT
clone size: .; CDR3 length: 15; D gene: TRBD1; J gene: TRBJ2-1; V gene: TRBV7-2; CDR3 protein: CASSSLGGPYNEQFF; CDR3 DNA: TGTGCCAGCAGCTCTCTAGGGGGCCCCTACAATGAGCAGTTCTTC
clone size: .; CDR3 length: 14; D gene: .; J gene: TRBJ1-5; V gene: TRBV10-3; CDR3 protein: CVIAVQGSNRPQHF; CDR3 DNA: TGTGTCATCGCGGTTCAGGGGAGTAATCGGCCCCAGCATTTT
clone size: once; CDR3 length: 15; D gene: .; J gene: TRBJ2-5; V gene: TRBV28; CDR3 protein: CASSPQGGGSETQYF; CDR3 DNA: TGTGCCAGCAGTCCACAGGGGGGGGGTTCGGAGACCCAGTACTTC